The TCR beta chain under discussion was sequenced for a study of blood T cell repertoires in COVID-19. Study details: T cells, B-cell-depleted T cells, or PBMCs supplied cDNA or gDNA.

Per the authors' pipeline: Estimation of nucleated cell counts relied on the amplification of reference gene primers. This table comes from immunoSEQ multiplex PCR, and its TCRdb copy is limited to in-frame clones, with some not included. The V and J calls and the clone size are those of that table, but D and trimming were determined from the DNA. Of some 230,000 clones detected, around 85% appear once; the ten largest clones hold roughly 1.3%. Participants were aged about 18 to 100 years from 20 to 30 US areas. Participants had their cohort set by participant-reported clinical history. This CDR3 region has 13 residues. V trimming: 3 bases; J trimming: 5 bases; junction bases outside the gene matches: 5. CDR1 and CDR2 from the germline V gene are SGDLS and YYNGEE.

This rearrangement joins TRBV9 to TRBJ2-7; the match to TRBD1 covers 7 bases. The sequenced sample was PBMCs or T cells enriched from blood (not recorded which). The receptor comes from a woman between 35 and 50 years old with acute COVID-19. CDR3 region: CASSGQGRNEQYF. In DNA, the CDR3 is TGTGCCAGCAGCGGACAGGGCCGTAACGAGCAGTACTTC.